This T cell receptor beta chain was sequenced during a study of blood T cell repertoires in COVID-19. Participant age was about 18 to 89 years, and participants resided in fewer than 25 US areas. This table comes from immunoSEQ multiplex PCR, and its TCRdb copy is limited to in-frame clones, with some not included. The profile covers some 330,000 clones, with over 80% appearing a single time and approximately 4.7% taken by the ten largest. This receptor was obtained from a woman aged 45-60 years who had recovered from COVID-19. The source material was PBMCs or T cells enriched from blood (not recorded which).

CDR3 loop: CSVGLAQETQYF. The CDR3 coding sequence is TGCAGCGTGGGACTAGCCCAAGAGACCCAGTACTTC. This chain connects TRBV29-1 to TRBJ2-5; the match to TRBD2 covers 9 bases. The V gene end was trimmed by 6 bases and the J gene end by 1 base; junction bases not matched to a gene: 0. This CDR3 has 12 amino acids. The V gene's germline CDR1 is SQVTM and CDR2 ANQGSEA. Full variable domain (remainder filled in from reference TRBV29-1 and TRBJ2-5): SAVISQKPSRDICQRGTSLTIQCQVDSQVTMMFWYRQQPGQSLTLIATANQGSEATYESGFVIDKFPISRPNLTFSTLTVSNMSPEDSSIYLCSVGLAQETQYFGPGTRLLVL.